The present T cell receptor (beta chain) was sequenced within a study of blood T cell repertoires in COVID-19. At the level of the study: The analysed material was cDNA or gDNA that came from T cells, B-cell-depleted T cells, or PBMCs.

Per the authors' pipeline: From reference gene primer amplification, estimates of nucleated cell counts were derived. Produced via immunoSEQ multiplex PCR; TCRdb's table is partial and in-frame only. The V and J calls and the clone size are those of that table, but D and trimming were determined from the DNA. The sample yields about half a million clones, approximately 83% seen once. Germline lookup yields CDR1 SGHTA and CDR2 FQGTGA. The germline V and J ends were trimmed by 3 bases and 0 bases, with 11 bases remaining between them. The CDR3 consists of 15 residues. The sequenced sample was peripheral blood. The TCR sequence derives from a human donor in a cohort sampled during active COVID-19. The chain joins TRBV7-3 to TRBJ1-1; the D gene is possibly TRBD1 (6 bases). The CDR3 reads CASSLYRAVNTEAFF. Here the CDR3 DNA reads TGTGCCAGCAGCTTGTACAGGGCGGTGAACACTGAAGCTTTCTTT.